The 18 T cell receptor beta chains below all came from one sample that was sequenced in a study of CD8 T cell repertoires and HIV-1 epitope variants. The antigens of these receptors remain unknown. Produced via immunoSEQ multiplex PCR; TCRdb's table is partial and in-frame only. The data hold about 4,800 clones, with around 70% observed a single time. The specimen sequenced was cultured CD8+ T cells derived from PBMCs. The origin of the receptors is a male donor with HIV.

This clone turned up a few times. The chain joins TRBV28 to TRBJ2-1; the D gene could be TRBD1 or TRBD2 (5 bases each). The V end was cut by 5 bases, the J end by 3 bases, with 17 bases between. Germline CDR1 reads MDHEN; CDR2 reads SYDVKM. This CDR3 region has 16 residues. The CDR3 region is CASSVGTFGDYNEQFF. CDR3 nucleotides: TGTGCCAGCAGTGTAGGGACCTTTGGTGACTACAATGAGCAGTTCTTC. The full variable domain, with the rest looked up from reference TRBV28 and TRBJ2-1, is DVKVTQSSRYLVKRTGEKVFLECVQDMDHENMFWYRQDPGLGLRLIYFSYDVKMKEKGDIPEGYSVSREKKERFSLILESASTNQTSMYLCASSVGTFGDYNEQFFGPGTRLTVL.

This clone was found once. V gene TRBV5-1 combines with J gene TRBJ2-1; the D is unclear. This CDR3 spans 13 amino acids. Germline V lookup: CDR1 SGHRS, CDR2 YFSETQ. The V gene lost 4 bases and the J gene lost 5 bases, with 10 bases spanning the gap. The CDR3 DNA sequence: TGCGCCAGCAGCATTCTAGGAAACAATGAGCAGTTCTTC. Translated: CASSILGNNEQFF.

In DNA form, the CDR3 reads TGTGCCAGCAGCTTGGGACAGGGAGACCACGATACGCAGTATTTT. Its translation is CASSLGQGDHDTQYF. The chain joins TRBV5-8 to TRBJ2-3; 7 positions agree with TRBD1. The V segment lost 0 bases and the J segment 6 bases; nucleotides outside the gene matches: 7. The CDR3 spans 15 residues. Germline CDR1 SGHTS, CDR2 YDEGEE.

The genes are TRBV19 and TRBJ1-1, with D possibly TRBD1 on 5 matching bases. CDR1 LNHDA and CDR2 SQIVND come from the germline V gene (reference sequence). The V end lost 7 bases, the J end lost 2 bases, and 11 bases lay between the germline ends. CDR3 length: 13 residues. The CDR3 nucleotides read TGTGCCAGTAAAACAGGAGGTAACACTGAAGCTTTCTTT. Protein product: CASKTGGNTEAFF.

This clone was counted between two and nine times. The V and J genes are TRBV5-8 and TRBJ1-1; D uncertain. From germline, CDR1 is SGHTS and CDR2 YDEGEE. Trimming pared 3 bases from V and 8 bases from J, leaving 11 bases between. This CDR3 comprises 12 residues. The CDR3: CASSSWTREAFF. CDR3 DNA sequence: TGTGCCAGCAGCTCCTGGACTCGAGAAGCTTTCTTT. Combining the CDR3 with reference TRBV5-8 and TRBJ1-1 gives the whole variable domain EAGVTQSPTHLIKTRGQQATLRCSPISGHTSVYWYQQALGLGLQFLLWYDEGEERNRGNFPPRFSGRQFPNYSSELNVNALELEDSALYLCASSSWTREAFFGQGTRLTVV.

V and J are TRBV23-1 and TRBJ2-5, with 11 bases fitting TRBD2. TRBV23-1 is an ORF, with its function uncertain. The J segment lost 1 base and the V segment lost 2 bases, leaving 12 bases of the junction unmatched. CDR3 length: 19 residues. CDR3 in amino acids: CASSQTALVGLAVQETQYF. The CDR3 DNA is TGCGCCAGCAGTCAAACTGCGTTGGTGGGACTAGCGGTCCAAGAGACCCAGTACTTC.

This chain links TRBV19 with TRBJ2-1; tentative D call: TRBD2 (6 bases). The germline V and J ends were trimmed by 3 bases and 4 bases, with 10 bases remaining between them. CDR3 length: 14 residues. Per germline, CDR1 LNHDA and CDR2 SQIVND (reference sequence). CDR3 residues: CASSMSGLYNEQFF. CDR3 in DNA: TGTGCCAGTAGTATGTCGGGACTTTACAATGAGCAGTTCTTC.

This clone came up a few times. The V call is TRBV5-4, the J call TRBJ2-1; D may correspond to TRBD1 or TRBD2 (5 bases each). The CDR3 spans 16 residues. The germline V gene encodes CDR1 SGHNT and CDR2 YYREEE (reference sequence). V shed 1 base and J shed 5 bases, with 16 bases lying between them. The CDR3 region is CASSLISRDPNNEQFF. CDR3 in DNA: TGTGCCAGCAGCTTGATCTCGAGGGACCCTAACAATGAGCAGTTCTTC.

The chain couples TRBV19 to TRBJ2-4, with TRBD2 matching over 10 bases. V was clipped by 4 bases and J by 8 bases; unmatched bases: 11. The CDR3 consists of 16 residues. Germline loops: CDR1 LNHDA, CDR2 SQIVND (reference sequence). CDR3 nucleotide sequence: TGTGCCAGTAGTACCCTGCCACTAGCGGGAAAAGACATTCAGTACTTC. Its protein product is CASSTLPLAGKDIQYF.

CDR3 bases: TGCGCCAGCAGCTTGGAAGCAGGGGGCTTTAATGAAAAACTGTTTTTT. Translating it yields CASSLEAGGFNEKLFF. V gene TRBV5-1 combines with J gene TRBJ1-4; 8 bases map to TRBD1. V lost 0 bases, J lost 4 bases, and 5 bases stayed unmatched. Germline-derived CDR1 and CDR2 are SGHRS and YFSETQ. CDR3 length: 16 residues.

This rearrangement joins TRBV19 to TRBJ2-5; D uncertain. CDR3 length: 13 residues. Looked up from germline, CDR1 is LNHDA and CDR2 is SQIVND (reference sequence). Trimming took off 3 bases at V and 2 bases at J, with 7 bases between the two ends. CDR3 coding DNA: TGTGCCAGTAGTATCATAGGTCAAGAGACCCAGTACTTC. Protein product: CASSIIGQETQYF.

The chain couples TRBV15 to TRBJ2-7; 9 bases agree with TRBD2. In germline, CDR1 is LNHNV, CDR2 YYDKDF (reference sequence). J gave up 0 bases and V 1 base, and 7 bases lay outside the gene matches. The length of the CDR3 is 17 residues. CDR3 region: CATSRATLAGDSYEQYF. CDR3 sequence (DNA): TGTGCCACCAGCAGAGCAACCTTAGCGGGGGACTCCTACGAGCAGTACTTC.

This clone was observed once. J is TRBJ2-7 and V is TRBV27; TRBD2 matches at 11 bases. Unmatched junction bases numbered 5, after V lost 6 bases and J lost 4 bases. CDR3 size: 14 residues. Germline V CDR1 and CDR2: MNHEY, SMNVEV (reference sequence). The chain's CDR3 is CASSPGLAVYEQYF. The DNA of the CDR3 is TGTGCCAGCAGCCCGGGACTAGCGGTTTACGAGCAGTACTTC.

The chain combines TRBV6-5 with TRBJ2-1, with D tentatively TRBD1 (5 bases). This CDR3 has 12 residues. V shed 6 bases and J shed 5 bases, with 8 bases lying between them. CDR1 MNHEY and CDR2 SVGAGI come from the germline V gene. DNA for the CDR3: TGTGCCAGCAGCGGCAGGGACAATGAGCAGTTCTTC. Translation: CASSGRDNEQFF.

The rearrangement uses TRBV6-6 and TRBJ1-4, with 8 nucleotides matching TRBD1. The CDR3 has 15 amino acids. Germline V gene data show CDR1 as MNHNY and CDR2 as SVGAGI (reference sequence). Losses at the gene ends were 5 bases for V and 7 bases for J; bases not matched to a gene: 9. The DNA of the CDR3 is TGTGCCAGCAGTGAGGGACAGGTTCGGAGTGAAAAACTGTTTTTT. This translates into CASSEGQVRSEKLFF.

This chain links TRBV28 with TRBJ1-1; D remains ambiguous. The V gene's germline CDR1 is MDHEN and CDR2 SYDVKM. CDR3 size: 12 residues. V was cut by 7 bases and J by 4 bases, with 10 bases left in between. The CDR3 DNA reads as TGTGCCAGCACCCAGTGGGGCACTGAAGCTTTCTTT. The encoded protein is CASTQWGTEAFF.

This clone was recorded only once. The chain recombines TRBV11-2 with TRBJ2-5, with D perhaps TRBD1 (6 bases). Near its end, the DNA agrees better with TRBJ2-7, so the J call may be wrong. Per germline, CDR1 SGHAT and CDR2 FQNNGV. This CDR3 is 13 amino acids long. CDR3 nucleotide sequence: TGTGCCAGCAGCCCCGCACAGGGATACGAGCAGTACTTC. Its protein is CASSPAQGYEQYF.

The chain uses TRBV7-6 and TRBJ1-5; maybe TRBD1 (6 bases). Germline V CDR1 and CDR2: SGHVS, FNYEAQ. CDR3 size: 13 residues. With 5 bases removed from V and 4 bases from J, the gap between germline ends came to 9 bases. CDR3 amino acids: CASSLDRNQPQHF. In nucleotides, the CDR3 is TGTGCCAGCAGCCTTGACAGGAATCAGCCCCAGCATTTT.